The entry below gives a single T cell receptor (beta chain) sequence along with its context. Germline V gene data show CDR1 as MDHEN and CDR2 as SYDVKM. The length of the CDR3 is 14 residues. Between the trimmed V and J ends, which lost 8 bases and 0 bases, there was a span of 8 bases. As every portion of the isolated RNA was reverse transcribed, the sequencing read expressed TCRB transcripts. Sequencing used immunoSEQ multiplex PCR; TCRdb keeps in-frame clones, though not all of them. The sample has about 410,000 clones; about 14% are singletons. These data belong to a study of beta chain features in type 1 diabetes.

This clonotype was obtained from a man aged 25-45 years in good health. The rearrangement links TRBV28 to TRBJ1-6; unclear D gene. The sequenced sample was naive CD4+ T cells from blood. The CDR3 region has the DNA TGTGCCAGCTTCGGGGTCTCCTATAATTCACCCCTCCACTTT. Translating it yields CASFGVSYNSPLHF. Together with reference TRBV28 and TRBJ1-6, the CDR3 gives the full variable domain: DVKVTQSSRYLVKRTGEKVFLECVQDMDHENMFWYRQDPGLGLRLIYFSYDVKMKEKGDIPEGYSVSREKKERFSLILESASTNQTSMYLCASFGVSYNSPLHFGNGTRLTVT.